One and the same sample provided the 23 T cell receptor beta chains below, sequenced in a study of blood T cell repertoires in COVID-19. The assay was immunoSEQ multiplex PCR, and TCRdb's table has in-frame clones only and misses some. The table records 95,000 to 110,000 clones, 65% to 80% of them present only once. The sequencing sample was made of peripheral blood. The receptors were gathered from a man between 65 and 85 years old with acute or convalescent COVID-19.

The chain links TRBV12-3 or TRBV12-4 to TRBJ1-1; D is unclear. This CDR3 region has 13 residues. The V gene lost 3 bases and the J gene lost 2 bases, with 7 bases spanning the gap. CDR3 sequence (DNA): TGTGCCAGCAGTTTTTTATATAACACTGAAGCTTTCTTT. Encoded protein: CASSFLYNTEAFF.

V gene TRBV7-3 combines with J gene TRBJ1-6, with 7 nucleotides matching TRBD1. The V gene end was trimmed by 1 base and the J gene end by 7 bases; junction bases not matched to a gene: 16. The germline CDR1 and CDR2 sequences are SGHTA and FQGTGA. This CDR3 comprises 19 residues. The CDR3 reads CASSLMRFFWDSRNSPLHF. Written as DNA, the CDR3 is TGTGCCAGCAGCTTAATGAGGTTTTTTTGGGACAGTAGGAATTCACCCCTCCACTTT.

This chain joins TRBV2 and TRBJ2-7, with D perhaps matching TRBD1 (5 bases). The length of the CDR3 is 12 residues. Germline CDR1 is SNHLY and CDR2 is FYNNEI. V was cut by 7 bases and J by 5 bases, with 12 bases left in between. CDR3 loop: CASTERGNEQYF. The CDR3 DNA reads TGTGCCAGCACCGAAAGGGGAAACGAGCAGTACTTC.

The CDR3 nucleotides are TGTGCCAGCTCACCCCTAAACACTGAAGCTTTCTTT. Translating it yields CASSPLNTEAFF. The chain has TRBV18 and TRBJ1-1; D gene ambiguous. CDR3 length: 12 residues. Germline CDR1 reads KGHSH; CDR2 reads LQKENI. The V end lost 3 bases, the J end lost 2 bases, and 4 bases lay between the germline ends.

For the CDR3, the DNA is TGTGCCAGCAGCTTTTCGGGACAGGGCAATCAGCCCCAGCATTTT. Protein product: CASSFSGQGNQPQHF. The chain joins TRBV7-9 to TRBJ1-5; 8 positions match TRBD1. Looked up from germline, CDR1 is SEHNR and CDR2 is FQNEAQ (reference sequence). The V segment lost 3 bases and the J segment 2 bases; nucleotides outside the gene matches: 3. There are 15 residues in the CDR3.

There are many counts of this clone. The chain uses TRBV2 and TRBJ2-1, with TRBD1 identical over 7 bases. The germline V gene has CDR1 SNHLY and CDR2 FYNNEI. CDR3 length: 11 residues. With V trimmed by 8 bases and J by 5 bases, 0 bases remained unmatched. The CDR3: CASGTDNEQFF. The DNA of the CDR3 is TGTGCCAGCGGGACAGACAATGAGCAGTTCTTC.

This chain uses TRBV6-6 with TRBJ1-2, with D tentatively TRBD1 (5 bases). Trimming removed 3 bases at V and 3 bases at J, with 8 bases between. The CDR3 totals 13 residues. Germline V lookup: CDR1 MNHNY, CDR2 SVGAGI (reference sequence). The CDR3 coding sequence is TGTGCCAGCAGTTATAGGGGCCACTATGGCTACACCTTC. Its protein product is CASSYRGHYGYTF.

As DNA, the CDR3 is TGTGCCAGTAGTATGGGGCTCTCGAACACTGAAGCTTTCTTT. The encoded protein is CASSMGLSNTEAFF. The V call is TRBV19, the J call TRBJ1-1, with D perhaps TRBD1 (5 bases). Germline V CDR1 and CDR2: LNHDA, SQIVND (reference sequence). Trimming removed 3 bases from V and 1 base from J, with 9 bases in between. CDR3 length equals 14 residues.

This CDR3 is CASSLRGTAPGPGYTF. For the CDR3, the DNA is TGTGCCAGCAGCTTACGGGGAACGGCCCCGGGTCCTGGCTACACCTTC. V is TRBV7-9 and J is TRBJ1-2; D gene unclear. The germline CDR1 and CDR2 sequences are SEHNR and FQNEAQ (reference sequence). Trimming cost V 2 bases and J 7 bases, with 20 bases left between them. CDR3 length equals 16 residues.

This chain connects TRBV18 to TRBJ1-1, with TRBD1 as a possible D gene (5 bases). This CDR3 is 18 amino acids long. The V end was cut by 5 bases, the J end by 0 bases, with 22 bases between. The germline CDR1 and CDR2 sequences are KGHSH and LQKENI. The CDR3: CASSGSERTSLMNTEAFF. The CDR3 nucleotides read TGTGCCAGCTCAGGCTCAGAAAGGACATCTCTGATGAACACTGAAGCTTTCTTT.

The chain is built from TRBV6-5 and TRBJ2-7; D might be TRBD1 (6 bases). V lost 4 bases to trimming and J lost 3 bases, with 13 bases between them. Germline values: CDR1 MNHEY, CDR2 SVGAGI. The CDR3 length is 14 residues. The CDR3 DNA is TGTGCCAGCAGTTTCACAAGGGGGAACTACGAGCAGTACTTC. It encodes CASSFTRGNYEQYF.

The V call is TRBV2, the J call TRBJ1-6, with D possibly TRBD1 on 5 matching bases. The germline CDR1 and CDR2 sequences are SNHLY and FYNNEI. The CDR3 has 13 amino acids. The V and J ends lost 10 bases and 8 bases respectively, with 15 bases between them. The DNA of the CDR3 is TGTGCCACCAGAGGGGCCAGGGATTCACCCCTCCACTTT. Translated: CATRGARDSPLHF.

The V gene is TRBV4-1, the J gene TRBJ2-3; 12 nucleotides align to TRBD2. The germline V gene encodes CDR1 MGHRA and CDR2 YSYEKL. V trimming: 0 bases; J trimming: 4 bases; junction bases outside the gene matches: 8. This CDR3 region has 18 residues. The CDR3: CASSQDPPSGGAADTQYF. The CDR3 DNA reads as TGCGCCAGCAGCCAAGATCCCCCTAGCGGGGGGGCGGCAGATACGCAGTATTTT.

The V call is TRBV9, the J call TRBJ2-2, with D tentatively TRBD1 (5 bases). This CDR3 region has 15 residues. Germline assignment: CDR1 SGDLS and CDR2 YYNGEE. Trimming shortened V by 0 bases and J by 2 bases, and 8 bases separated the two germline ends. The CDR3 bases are TGTGCCAGCAGCGTAGGGACACCCAACACCGGGGAGCTGTTTTTT. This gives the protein CASSVGTPNTGELFF.

In DNA, the CDR3 is TGCGCCAGCAGCCAAGAGTGGAACCTAGCCACTGAAGCTTTCTTT. Protein: CASSQEWNLATEAFF. This chain connects TRBV4-3 to TRBJ1-1, with unresolved D. In germline, CDR1 is LGHNA, CDR2 YSLEER. V was cut by 0 bases and J by 4 bases, with 12 bases left in between. The CDR3 is made up of 15 amino acids.

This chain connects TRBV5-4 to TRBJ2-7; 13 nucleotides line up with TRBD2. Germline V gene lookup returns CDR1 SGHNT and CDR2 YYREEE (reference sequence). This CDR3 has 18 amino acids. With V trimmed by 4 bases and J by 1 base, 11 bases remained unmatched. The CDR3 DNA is TGTGCCAGCAGCCCAGGACTAGCGGGGGCCTTCACGTCCTACGAGCAGTACTTC. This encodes CASSPGLAGAFTSYEQYF.

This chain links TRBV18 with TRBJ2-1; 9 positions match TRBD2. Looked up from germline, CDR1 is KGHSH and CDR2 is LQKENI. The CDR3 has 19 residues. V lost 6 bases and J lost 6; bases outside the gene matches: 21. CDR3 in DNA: TGTGCCAGCTCCCACCGGGGGGCTAGCGGGGCGATTGCCGCCAATGAGCAGTTCTTC. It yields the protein CASSHRGASGAIAANEQFF.

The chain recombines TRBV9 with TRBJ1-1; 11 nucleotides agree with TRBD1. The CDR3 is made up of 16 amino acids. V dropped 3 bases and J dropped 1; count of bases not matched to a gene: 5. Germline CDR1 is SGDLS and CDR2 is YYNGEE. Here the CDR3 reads CASSGFGQGANTEAFF. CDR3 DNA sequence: TGTGCCAGCAGCGGATTTGGACAGGGGGCGAACACTGAAGCTTTCTTT.

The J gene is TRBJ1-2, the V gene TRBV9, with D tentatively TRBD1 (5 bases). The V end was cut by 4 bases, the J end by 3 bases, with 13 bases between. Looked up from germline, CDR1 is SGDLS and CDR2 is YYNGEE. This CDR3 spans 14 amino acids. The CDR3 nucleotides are TGTGCCAGCAGCTTCCGGGGGGTTGACTATGGCTACACCTTC. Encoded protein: CASSFRGVDYGYTF.

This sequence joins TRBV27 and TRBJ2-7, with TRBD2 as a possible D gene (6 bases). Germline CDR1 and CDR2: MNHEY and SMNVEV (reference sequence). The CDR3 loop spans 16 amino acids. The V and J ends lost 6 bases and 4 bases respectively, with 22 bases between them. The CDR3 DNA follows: TGTGCCAGCAGCTCAACCGCAGGCGGGAAGATTTACGAGCAGTACTTC. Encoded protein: CASSSTAGGKIYEQYF.

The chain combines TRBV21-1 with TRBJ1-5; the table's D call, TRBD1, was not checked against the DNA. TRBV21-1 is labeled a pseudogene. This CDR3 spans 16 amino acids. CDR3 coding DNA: TGTGCCAGCAGCGCTCGGGACAGGGAGACGCGGCAGCCCCAGCATTTT. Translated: CASSARDRETRQPQHF.

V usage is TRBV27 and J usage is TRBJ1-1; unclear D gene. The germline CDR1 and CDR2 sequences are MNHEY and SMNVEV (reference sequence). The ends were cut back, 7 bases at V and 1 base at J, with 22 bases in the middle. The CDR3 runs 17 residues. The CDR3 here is CASMEAPGGRPNTEAFF. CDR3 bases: TGTGCCAGCATGGAAGCCCCCGGCGGGAGACCGAACACTGAAGCTTTCTTT.

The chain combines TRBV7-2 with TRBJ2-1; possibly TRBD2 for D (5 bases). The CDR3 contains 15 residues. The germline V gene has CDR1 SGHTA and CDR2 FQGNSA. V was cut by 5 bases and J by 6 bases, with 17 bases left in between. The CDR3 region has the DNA TGTGCCAGCAGCGGACTCGTTGACCCGGGCAATGAGCAGTTCTTC. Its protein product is CASSGLVDPGNEQFF.